This T cell receptor beta chain stems from a study of blood T cells in healthy people across ages. Study as a whole: Using template switching, researchers captured about one barcoded beta molecule for each two T cells.

Points on this clonotype: Its antigen is undetermined.

Primed by a sample-barcoded 5' primer and a J-beta primer mix, a second PCR proceeded for roughly 7 to 12 cycles. TCRdb redid the calling of the 5' RACE reads with MiXCR, one entry per CDR3 protein. The repertoire has 1.5 million to 2 million distinct CDR3 sequences, 30% to 40% of them found once; the top ten carry 20% to 25%. Overall study results and limits: Long-lived donors had more naive CD4+ cells and higher diversity than aged donors.

The TCR comes from a human donor in good health. The sample taken for sequencing was blood.

This chain's CDR3 is CSARDPQGHNEQFF. The CDR3 DNA sequence: TGCAGTGCTAGAGATCCGCAGGGCCACAATGAGCAGTTCTTC. V gene TRBV20-1 combines with J gene TRBJ2-1, with D possibly TRBD1 on 5 matching bases. CDR1 is DFQATT and CDR2 is SNEGSKA in the germline V gene (reference sequence). Trimming stripped 0 bases from V and 5 bases from J, with 11 bases between. CDR3 length: 14 residues.